Each of the 27 T cell receptor beta chains below was sequenced from the same sample in a study of early T cells in non-severe SARS-CoV-2 infection. A single record per CDR3 protein comes from TCRdb applying MiXCR to the 5' RACE reads. The table includes some 91,000 distinct CDR3 sequences, approximately 13% detected once. Sample: whole blood. The receptors shown here come from an adult who was a healthcare worker with PCR-confirmed SARS-CoV-2 infection or an uninfected control (not recorded which).

This clonotype was found many times. This sequence joins TRBV5-4 and TRBJ1-2; 7 bases line up with TRBD1. Germline CDR1 reads SGHNT; CDR2 reads YYREEE (reference sequence). The CDR3 consists of 15 residues. The V and J ends lost 1 base and 4 bases, in that order; junction bases with no gene match: 7. The CDR3 DNA is TGTGCCAGCAGCTTGCGCGGGACAGACGGCTATGGCTACACCTTC. This translates into CASSLRGTDGYGYTF.

This clonotype appeared a few times. The rearrangement links TRBV7-9 to TRBJ2-1, with 7 bases aligning to TRBD2. The CDR3 is 15 residues long. Germline values: CDR1 SEHNR, CDR2 FQNEAQ (reference sequence). After removal of 7 bases from V and 10 bases from J, the junction contained 16 bases not matched to a gene. Here the CDR3 reads CASTAGGLVSGEQFF. CDR3 sequence (DNA): TGTGCCAGCACCGCCGGGGGTTTGGTTAGCGGGGAGCAGTTCTTC.

The gene calls are TRBV15 and TRBJ2-1; D remains unclear. With 0 bases removed from V and 8 bases from J, the gap between germline ends came to 14 bases. This CDR3 contains 15 residues. The germline gives CDR1 LNHNV, CDR2 YYDKDF (reference sequence). Here the CDR3 reads CATSRDQDSWDEQFF. The CDR3 DNA sequence: TGTGCCACCAGCAGAGATCAAGACTCTTGGGATGAGCAGTTCTTC.

This clonotype was recorded many times. The chain is built from TRBV20-1 and TRBJ2-2; 8 nucleotides match TRBD1. Germline CDR1 and CDR2: DFQATT and SNEGSKA (reference sequence). The junction had 10 bases not matched to a gene; V was cut back by 6 bases and J by 7 bases. The CDR3 is made up of 14 amino acids. CDR3 nucleotides: TGCAGTGCCCCGGGCCAGGGGGCAAGCGGGGAGCTGTTTTTT. Translating gives CSAPGQGASGELFF.

V is TRBV6-1 and J is TRBJ2-7; D is perhaps TRBD1 (6 bases). Trimming took 4 bases from V and 0 from J, leaving 10 bases between them. The CDR3 runs to 14 residues. Germline CDR1 and CDR2: MNHNS and SASEGT. Written as DNA, the CDR3 is TGTGCCAGCAGTGCGACAGGTACCTCCTACGAGCAGTACTTC. It codes for CASSATGTSYEQYF.

The chain is built from TRBV7-3 and TRBJ2-1, with 10 bases lining up with TRBD2. The V segment lost 5 bases and the J segment 7 bases; nucleotides outside the gene matches: 8. CDR3 size: 15 residues. Germline-derived CDR1 and CDR2 are SGHTA and FQGTGA. In nucleotides, the CDR3 is TGTGCCAGCAGCGCCCTAGCGGGGGCCTCAAATGAGCAGTTCTTC. Encoded protein: CASSALAGASNEQFF.

This clonotype was seen ten or more times. The chain couples TRBV11-2 to TRBJ2-1; no firm D call. CDR1 is SGHAT and CDR2 is FQNNGV in the germline V gene. The CDR3 length is 14 residues. Trimming removed 1 base at V and 6 bases at J, with 10 bases between. CDR3 DNA sequence: TGTGCCAGCAGCTTAGTCCCCGGATCCAATGAGCAGTTCTTC. It is translated as CASSLVPGSNEQFF. The full variable domain, in which reference TRBV11-2 and TRBJ2-1 provide the parts outside the CDR3, is EAGVAQSPRYKIIEKRQSVAFWCNPISGHATLYWYQQILGQGPKLLIQFQNNGVVDDSQLPKDRFSAERLKGVDSTLKIQPAKLEDSAVYLCASSLVPGSNEQFFGPGTRLTVL.

This clonotype was found many times. The chain recombines TRBV6-2 or TRBV6-3 with TRBJ2-5, with D unresolved. This CDR3 is 15 amino acids long. The V gene lost 2 bases and the J gene lost 5 bases, with 15 bases spanning the gap. The germline CDR1 and CDR2 sequences are MNHEY and SVGEGT. CDR3 in DNA: TGTGCCAGCAGTTACCGCCGCAGCCCCGGGGAGACCCAGTACTTC. Amino acid sequence: CASSYRRSPGETQYF.

This clonotype was seen only a few times. The chain joins TRBV29-1 to TRBJ2-1, with D possibly being TRBD1 (6 bases). Trimming cost V 1 base and J 2 bases, with 12 bases left between them. Germline V gene data show CDR1 as SQVTM and CDR2 as ANQGSEA. The CDR3 sequence is 15 residues long. DNA of the CDR3: TGCAGCGTTGAAGGAGGACAGCCAACCTACAATGAGCAGTTCTTC. This encodes CSVEGGQPTYNEQFF.

This clonotype was counted at least ten times. The chain recombines TRBV20-1 with TRBJ2-2; a possible D gene is TRBD2 (5 bases). The CDR3 length is 16 residues. Germline lookup yields CDR1 DFQATT and CDR2 SNEGSKA (reference sequence). The V and J ends lost 0 bases and 3 bases respectively, with 14 bases between them. The CDR3 loop is CSARDLRAAYTGELFF. The CDR3 bases are TGCAGTGCTAGAGATCTGAGAGCGGCGTACACCGGGGAGCTGTTTTTT.

This clonotype was seen a few times. The V and J genes are TRBV5-5 and TRBJ2-7; D unclear. This CDR3 region has 11 residues. The V and J ends lost 4 bases and 2 bases respectively, with 4 bases between them. Germline loops: CDR1 SGHKS, CDR2 YYEKEE (reference sequence). In DNA form, the CDR3 reads TGTGCCAGCAGCCACACCTACGAGCAGTACTTC. This gives the protein CASSHTYEQYF.

This clonotype was recorded many times. This chain links TRBV29-1 with TRBJ1-2, with 7 bases that match TRBD1. With V trimmed by 6 bases and J by 0 bases, 4 bases remained unmatched. CDR3 length: 13 amino acids. The germline gives CDR1 SQVTM, CDR2 ANQGSEA. CDR3 bases: TGCAGCGTGAGTGACAGGGCTAACTATGGCTACACCTTC. This codes for CSVSDRANYGYTF.

This chain joins TRBV28 and TRBJ1-2; perhaps TRBD1 as D (5 bases). The CDR3 is 15 residues long. V shed 4 bases and J shed 2 bases, with 14 bases lying between them. The germline CDR1 and CDR2 sequences are MDHEN and SYDVKM. The CDR3 sequence: CASSWGRNTNYGYTF. CDR3 coding DNA: TGTGCCAGCAGTTGGGGACGGAATACCAACTATGGCTACACCTTC.

This clonotype came up many times. V and J are TRBV11-3 and TRBJ2-5; D is unresolved. Trimming left V 1 base short and J 5 bases short, with 8 bases between. Per the germline V gene, CDR1 is SGHNT and CDR2 is YENEEA. This CDR3 has 13 residues. CDR3 in DNA: TGTGCCAGCAGCTTAGGAGGCCTCGAGACCCAGTACTTC. Translated: CASSLGGLETQYF.

Comment on this clonotype: Being one base from a much bigger clone, this may be a read error. The V call is TRBV12-3 or TRBV12-4, the J call TRBJ1-2; the D is unclear. With 7 bases removed from V and 7 bases from J, the gap between germline ends came to 16 bases. This CDR3 comprises 13 residues. CDR3 DNA: TGTGCCAGCACCGGGAGGGAAACCTTTGGCTACACCTTC. It translates to CASTGRETFGYTF.

This clonotype came up many times. DNA for the CDR3: TGCGCCAGCAGACAAGTGGTTGGCGATGAGCAGTTCTTC. Encoded protein: CASRQVVGDEQFF. J is TRBJ2-1 and V is TRBV5-1; the D is unclear. The CDR3 has 13 residues. V was trimmed by 5 bases and J by 8 bases, leaving 14 bases between them. In germline, CDR1 is SGHRS, CDR2 YFSETQ.

This clonotype was recorded at least ten times. V and J are TRBV7-9 and TRBJ2-5; no reliable D call. This CDR3 spans 15 amino acids. Trimming pared 4 bases from V and 4 bases from J, leaving 16 bases between. Germline V CDR1 and CDR2: SEHNR, FQNEAQ (reference sequence). The CDR3 DNA follows: TGTGCCAGCAGCTCGGGCCCCAAAGGCGGAGAGACCCAGTACTTC. Protein sequence: CASSSGPKGGETQYF.

This clonotype showed up many times. CDR3 nucleotides: TGTGCCAGCAGCTTAGGACAGGTCCAAGAGACCCAGTACTTC. Translation gives CASSLGQVQETQYF. The gene calls are TRBV7-9 and TRBJ2-5, with D tentatively TRBD1 (6 bases). The V gene's germline CDR1 is SEHNR and CDR2 FQNEAQ (reference sequence). Trimming left V 1 base short and J 1 base short, with 7 bases between. The CDR3 is 14 amino acids.

V and J are TRBV12-5 and TRBJ1-2; 8 bases match TRBD1. The length of the CDR3 is 15 residues. The J segment lost 0 bases and the V segment lost 1 base, leaving 1 base of the junction unmatched. Germline CDR1 reads LGHNT; CDR2 reads FRNRAP. The CDR3 loop reads CASGLGQGPNYGYTF. In nucleotides, the CDR3 is TGTGCTAGTGGTTTGGGACAGGGGCCTAACTATGGCTACACCTTC.

There are many counts of this clonotype. The V call is TRBV28, the J call TRBJ1-3; perhaps TRBD1 as D (5 bases). The V and J ends lost 6 bases and 6 bases respectively, with 18 bases between them. The CDR3 is 15 residues long. CDR1 and CDR2 (germline): MDHEN, SYDVKM. The CDR3 nucleotides are TGTGCCAGCAGCGGTACAGGTCTTGGGGAAAACACCATATATTTT. Residues: CASSGTGLGENTIYF.

This clonotype was observed a single time. One end of the junction does not line up with germline, which may come from a read error. The chain is built from TRBV6-5 and TRBJ2-1; 7 nucleotides match TRBD2. Germline loops: CDR1 MNHEY, CDR2 SVGAGI. There are 14 residues in the CDR3. The CDR3 nucleotides read TGTGCCACCAAGTGGGAGGGCTCCGACAATGAGCAGTTCTTC. This sequence encodes CATKWEGSDNEQFF.

The V call is TRBV20-1, the J call TRBJ1-5; D possibly corresponds to TRBD1 (5 bases). The CDR3 totals 14 residues. Germline assignment: CDR1 DFQATT and CDR2 SNEGSKA (reference sequence). Trimming removed 2 bases at V and 4 bases at J, with 12 bases between. The CDR3 DNA reads TGCAGTGCTAGACCCCCTTGGGGGAATCAGCCCCAGCATTTT. Translation: CSARPPWGNQPQHF.

This clonotype came up a few times. The chain recombines TRBV10-3 with TRBJ1-1; a possible D gene is TRBD1 (5 bases). Germline V gene data show CDR1 as ENHRY and CDR2 as SYGVKD. This CDR3 has 14 amino acids. Trimming removed 6 bases from V and 3 bases from J, with 14 bases in between. The CDR3 coding sequence is TGTGCCATCAGGAAGGGAGAGGGGTACACTGAAGCTTTCTTT. Protein sequence: CAIRKGEGYTEAFF.

This clonotype was recorded at least ten times. The genes are TRBV6-5 and TRBJ2-2; the match to TRBD1 covers 8 bases. The V and J ends lost 5 bases and 4 bases, in that order; junction bases with no gene match: 6. CDR3 length: 15 amino acids. Germline CDR1 reads MNHEY; CDR2 reads SVGAGI. The CDR3 nucleotides read TGTGCCAGCAGTACGACAGGGGATGGCACCGGGGAGCTGTTTTTT. The encoded protein is CASSTTGDGTGELFF.

The table lists this clonotype with many counts. J is TRBJ1-1 and V is TRBV29-1; D is perhaps TRBD1 (6 bases). The CDR3 has 13 residues. Germline V gene lookup returns CDR1 SQVTM and CDR2 ANQGSEA. With 7 bases removed from V and 1 base from J, the gap between germline ends came to 13 bases. The CDR3 DNA follows: TGCAGCGGACTGGGGGCGACGAACACTGAAGCTTTCTTT. Translating gives CSGLGATNTEAFF.

The genes are TRBV2 and TRBJ1-6; possibly TRBD1 for D (6 bases). Germline V CDR1 and CDR2: SNHLY, FYNNEI. The CDR3 loop spans 15 amino acids. Trimming cost V 7 bases and J 3 bases, with 13 bases left between them. CDR3 region: CASKGPGDYNSPLHF. As DNA, the CDR3 is TGTGCCAGCAAGGGTCCAGGGGACTATAATTCACCCCTCCACTTT. The variable domain in full, completed from reference TRBV2 and TRBJ1-6, reads EPEVTQTPSHQVTQMGQEVILRCVPISNHLYFYWYRQILGQKVEFLVSFYNNEISEKSEIFDDQFSVERPDGSNFTLKIRSTKLEDSAMYFCASKGPGDYNSPLHFGNGTRLTVT.

This clonotype was picked up many times. This chain uses TRBV20-1 with TRBJ2-4; D gene ambiguous. The CDR3 totals 15 residues. V was cut by 3 bases and J by 0 bases, with 12 bases left in between. CDR1 is DFQATT, CDR2 SNEGSKA, per germline (reference sequence). CDR3 sequence: CSASTQQLAKNIQYF. In DNA form, the CDR3 reads TGCAGTGCTAGTACACAGCAACTAGCCAAAAACATTCAGTACTTC.